One sample yielded the 5 T cell receptor beta chains listed below, sequenced in a study of T-cell memory formation after mild COVID-19. A single record per CDR3 protein comes from TCRdb applying MiXCR to the 5' RACE reads. The top ten hold roughly 40% of the sample, which has more than 85,000 distinct CDR3 sequences, approximately 10% seen once. Sequenced sample: PBMCs or a T cell subset sorted from them (not recorded which). These TCRs come from a man between 18 and 29 years old who had mild COVID-19 (a few samples of this study predate the infection). Cell type and time point are not known.

The table lists this clonotype with a few counts. The chain joins TRBV27 to TRBJ2-7; possible D gene TRBD2, 5 bases. The CDR3 consists of 13 residues. Germline V CDR1 and CDR2: MNHEY, SMNVEV (reference sequence). Trimming removed 2 bases from V and 2 bases from J, with 7 bases in between. CDR3 in amino acids: CASSLTGTYEQYF. CDR3 in DNA: TGTGCCAGCAGTTTAACCGGGACCTACGAGCAGTACTTC.

This clonotype was seen more than once but under ten times. This chain uses TRBV18 with TRBJ1-1, with a possible D match to TRBD1 (6 bases). CDR3 length equals 14 residues. Trimming removed 3 bases at V and 5 bases at J, with 13 bases between. The germline V gene has CDR1 KGHSH and CDR2 LQKENI. The CDR3: CASSPTGAGTEAFF. The DNA for the CDR3 is TGTGCCAGCTCACCCACGGGGGCCGGGACTGAAGCTTTCTTT.

The chain recombines TRBV12-3 or TRBV12-4 with TRBJ1-1; weak D call: TRBD1 (5 bases). The V gene lost 8 bases and the J gene lost 4 bases, with 17 bases spanning the gap. The CDR3 spans 14 residues. The DNA for the CDR3 is TGTGCCAGCCTTAATCCGGACGGGACCACTGAAGCTTTCTTT. This codes for CASLNPDGTTEAFF.

This chain joins TRBV29-1 and TRBJ2-7; 9 bases line up with TRBD1. V lost 7 bases and J lost 5; bases outside the gene matches: 3. This CDR3 has 11 amino acids. Germline lookup yields CDR1 SQVTM and CDR2 ANQGSEA. The CDR3 DNA sequence: TGCAGCGCGGACAGGGGCCACGAGCAGTACTTC. It is translated as CSADRGHEQYF.

The chain recombines TRBV6-2 or TRBV6-3 with TRBJ2-7; no reliable D call. This CDR3 has 15 amino acids. Trimming removed 8 bases at V and 3 bases at J, with 20 bases between. Germline CDR1 MNHEY, CDR2 SVGEGT. The CDR3 loop is CASSPADRPFYEQYF. CDR3 bases: TGTGCCAGCTCCCCGGCAGATCGGCCCTTCTACGAGCAGTACTTC.